One sample yielded the 3 T cell receptor beta chains listed below, sequenced in a study of blood T cell repertoires in COVID-19. The assay was immunoSEQ multiplex PCR, and TCRdb's table has in-frame clones only and misses some. The sample has about 34,000 clones; around 90% are singletons. Input material: peripheral blood. These receptors came from a man at least 80 years old with acute or convalescent COVID-19.

This chain joins TRBV2 and TRBJ1-4; maybe TRBD1 (5 bases). Germline CDR1 reads SNHLY; CDR2 reads FYNNEI. The CDR3 is made up of 14 amino acids. The V end was cut by 3 bases, the J end by 10 bases, with 15 bases between. The CDR3 protein is CASSDGGGFGKLFF. The CDR3 nucleotides read TGTGCCAGCAGTGATGGGGGGGGTTTCGGAAAACTGTTTTTT.

The chain carries TRBV5-6 and TRBJ1-4; 7 bases map to TRBD1. The ends lost 0 bases at V and 11 bases at J; junction bases unmatched: 7. The CDR3 is made up of 14 amino acids. Germline loops: CDR1 SGHDT, CDR2 YYEEEE. The DNA for the CDR3 is TGTGCCAGCAGCTTGGCCCGACAGGGTGCGAAACTGTTTTTT. This gives the protein CASSLARQGAKLFF.

The count of this clone is one. J is TRBJ1-1 and V is TRBV5-1; D remains ambiguous. Trimming stripped 0 bases from V and 2 bases from J, with 11 bases between. This CDR3 comprises 15 residues. The germline V gene has CDR1 SGHRS and CDR2 YFSETQ. The CDR3 is CASSLGTVLNTEAFF. CDR3 sequence (DNA): TGCGCCAGCAGCTTGGGTACGGTTCTAAACACTGAAGCTTTCTTT.